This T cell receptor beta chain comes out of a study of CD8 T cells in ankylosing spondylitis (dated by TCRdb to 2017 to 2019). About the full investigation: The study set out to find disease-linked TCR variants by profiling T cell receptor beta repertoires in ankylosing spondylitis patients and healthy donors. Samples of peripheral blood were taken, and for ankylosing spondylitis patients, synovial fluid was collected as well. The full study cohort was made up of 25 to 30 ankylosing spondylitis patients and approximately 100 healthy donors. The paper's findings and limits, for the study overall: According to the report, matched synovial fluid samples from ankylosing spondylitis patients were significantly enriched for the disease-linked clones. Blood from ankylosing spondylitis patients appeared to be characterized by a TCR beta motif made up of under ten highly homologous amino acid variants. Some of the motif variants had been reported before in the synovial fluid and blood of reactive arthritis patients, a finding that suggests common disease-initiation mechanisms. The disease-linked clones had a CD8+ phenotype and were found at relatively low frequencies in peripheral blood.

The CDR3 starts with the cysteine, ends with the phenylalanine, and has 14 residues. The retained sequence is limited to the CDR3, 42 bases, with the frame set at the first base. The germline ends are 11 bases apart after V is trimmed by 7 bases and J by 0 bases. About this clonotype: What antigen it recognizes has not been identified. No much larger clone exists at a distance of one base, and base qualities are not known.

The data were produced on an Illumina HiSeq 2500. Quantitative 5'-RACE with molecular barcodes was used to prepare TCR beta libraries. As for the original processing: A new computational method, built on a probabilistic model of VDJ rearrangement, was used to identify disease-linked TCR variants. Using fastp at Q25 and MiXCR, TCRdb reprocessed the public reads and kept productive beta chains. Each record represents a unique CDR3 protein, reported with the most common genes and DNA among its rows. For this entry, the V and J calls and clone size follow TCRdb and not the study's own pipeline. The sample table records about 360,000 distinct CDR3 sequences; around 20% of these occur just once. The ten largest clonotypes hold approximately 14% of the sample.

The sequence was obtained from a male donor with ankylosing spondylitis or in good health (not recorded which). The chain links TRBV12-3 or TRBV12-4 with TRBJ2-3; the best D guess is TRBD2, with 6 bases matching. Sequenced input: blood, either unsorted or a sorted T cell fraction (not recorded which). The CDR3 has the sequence CASMGLDSTDTQYF. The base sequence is TGTGCCAGCATGGGACTTGATAGCACAGATACGCAGTATTTT.